Described below is a single T cell receptor beta chain sequence and its context. This receptor's antigen is unknown. One base away there is no much larger clone; base qualities are not given. This sample is drawn from a study of cytomegalovirus exposure and HLA in healthy donors (dated by TCRdb to about 2017). With regard to the full study: An earlier analysis of around 600 of the donors reported 250 to 300 Gb of sequence data and around 120 million unique TCR beta sequences from roughly 200 million T cells. Alongside the repertoire data, information on donor age, sex, ethnicity and CMV serostatus was compiled. A later analysis re-examined previously published TCR beta repertoires from about 700 donors and added high-resolution HLA genotyping to investigate patterns of TCR occurrence. Besides the first cohort of more than 650 subjects, a separate validation cohort made up of 120 different subjects was used. In an earlier analysis of 587 of the donors, high-throughput TCR beta sequencing was used to judge whether each TCR beta V gene segment behaved as functional or pseudogenic. High-throughput TCR immunosequencing, statistical association of individual TCRs with disease status, and machine learning were combined to predict cytomegalovirus infection status. All discovery cohort repertoires had been generated on a single sequencing platform. The T cell repertoires of around 670 subjects were profiled by immunosequencing and related to cytomegalovirus serostatus. About five DR-DQ haplotypes were handled as single units for association and clustering, since linkage in the cohort was strong. The number of typed donors differed by locus: about 620-630 for A, B, C, DRB1 and DQB1; 500 to 550 for DQA1; roughly 600 for DPA1; and roughly 450 for DPB1. HLA typing included class I and class II loci at four-digit resolution. On average, around 230,000 unique TCR beta nucleotide sequences were sequenced per donor among a few hundred genotyped donors of the cohort, with around 19% of those sequences being non-productive. The study aimed to test whether signatures of past pathogen exposure could be identified by cataloging public T cell receptors. About 330 gigabases of sequencing data and 75 million to 85 million unique TCR sequences made up an early release that covered over 550 HLA-typed donors. Of the roughly 400 genotyped donors, over 70% fell in the genetic ancestry cluster associated with self-reported Caucasian donors. Rather than drawing on any new phenotypic data, the later analysis identified candidate immune exposures from TCR beta sequences and the way those sequences occurred across donors. Genome-wide SNP genotypes for about three fifths of the 666 donors were used in a later genetic analysis, which treated that subset as a discovery cohort. Broad study findings and their caveats: CMV serostatus was the only immune exposure information available for the cohort. The presence/absence analyses assumed that sequencing depth was roughly uniform across donors, and that assumption may not be true. This cohort had only TCR beta chains sequenced, and the lack of alpha or paired-chain data limited which features could be detected. In a later analysis, TCR association rates were found to vary across HLA loci, with the most associated TCRs seen for DRB1 alleles and the fewest for HLA-C alleles. The authors suggested that the approach could potentially be generalized to other disease states and immunological phenotypes. V-gene and J-gene trimming of TCR beta chains was associated with a missense DCLRE1C variant in a later genetic analysis, and the association was replicated in an independent cohort. In vitro tests confirmed that a few of the cytomegalovirus-associated TCR beta chains recognize cytomegalovirus antigens. In an earlier analysis of some 500 of the donors, most TCR beta V segments appeared in productive rearrangements about 90% or about 30% of the time, broadly matching IMGT annotations. Because counts were too low, some 16 rarely observed V segments, including chromosome 9 orphons, were excluded from the earlier analysis of several hundred of the donors. A later analysis reported that several top co-occurrence clusters appeared linked to parvovirus B19, influenza, CMV and Epstein-Barr virus. A cluster of highly shared sequence variants was judged likely to represent a technical artifact of the sequencing pipeline. Compared with equally common non-associated chains, HLA-associated TCR beta chains in a later analysis were more clonally expanded and had lower generation probabilities. The classifier was reported to diagnose cytomegalovirus status with high specificity and sensitivity in both the original and validation cohorts. HLA typing was unavailable for some donors at each locus, so association tests used only the typed subset. According to a later genetic analysis, donors in an Asian-associated ancestry cluster had fewer N-insertions in productive TCRs than the approximately 700-donor mean. While some public TCRs were present in many individuals, most TCR sequences turned up only very rarely across donors. A further reported finding was that TCR beta sequences accurately predicted the HLA-A and HLA-B alleles for most subjects in the first cohort. Strong co-occurrence of HLA alleles, especially DR and DQ, made assigning TCR associations to individual alleles difficult. Correlated functional status among segregating V segments might reflect linkage disequilibrium, but an unknown experimental factor could not be ruled out. The study listed approximately 150 TCR beta chains as associated with cytomegalovirus. At a false discovery rate of 0.05, a later analysis linked around 15,000 TCR beta sequences to specific HLA alleles. A later analysis found that most CMV-associated TCR beta chains appeared HLA-restricted, with HLA associations seemingly driven largely by CMV exposure.

Libraries were constructed by the immunoSEQ multiplex PCR assay. A mixture of 60 forward primers for TCR Vbeta segments and 13 reverse primers for TCR Jbeta segments was used in the multiplex PCR. Amplification of the CDR3 region of rearranged TCR beta genes was performed with a multiplex PCR assay on genomic DNA. The amplified TCR beta libraries were sequenced on the Illumina HiSeq System as 87-base-pair reads. The original methods were these. Across the roughly 600 repertoires, a later analysis counted around 80 million unique TCR beta chains, roughly 11 million of which were shared by at least two donors. Raw reads were error-corrected and collapsed into unique sequences with a nearest-neighbor algorithm that merged closely related sequences to remove PCR and sequencing errors. CDR3 sequences were aligned to IMGT reference sequences to assign V, D and J gene segments. Each retained sequence needed at least a six-nucleotide match to both a V gene segment and a J gene segment. A rearrangement counted as productive if the CDR3 had no stop codons and remained in frame with V and J, and every other rearrangement counted as non-productive. CDR3 was defined by IMGT convention, running from the second conserved V-encoded cysteine to the conserved J-encoded phenylalanine. Sequences without an unambiguous match to a single V gene segment were excluded from the earlier analysis of about 600 of the donors. An earlier analysis of 587 of the donors called V segments functional above 56.7% productive rearrangements and segregating when the between-donor standard deviation exceeded 5%. A statistical classification framework was built for diagnosing cytomegalovirus status from the catalog of TCR beta chain sequences. A later analysis assigned V and J genes by comparing TCR nucleotide sequences with IMGT/GENE-DB human TR gene sequences. The TCRdist pipeline was used in a later analysis to assign CDR3 sequences and most-parsimonious VDJ recombination scenarios. A later analysis defined each TCR beta chain by its CDR3 amino acid sequence plus V-gene family, and excluded reads lacking a unique V-gene family. As a way to deal with suspected cross-contamination and a sequencing artifact, a later analysis dropped 450 to 600 nucleotide sequences that were highly shared and had low generation probability. A later analysis calculated a clonal expansion index for each public chain from normalized within-repertoire ranks of inferred template counts. In a later analysis, generation probabilities were computed using a VDJ recombination model fitted to out-of-frame rearrangements, and the results were checked against IGoR. In a later analysis, TCR-TCR, TCR-HLA and TCR-CMV co-occurrence was scored with hypergeometric tests, and a repertoire-size bias correction was applied to TCR pairs. To estimate false discovery rates, a later analysis permuted the HLA or CMV assignments 20 times. In a later analysis, co-occurring TCRs were grouped using DBSCAN, with TCRdist sequence similarity added in when clustering inside HLA-allele-positive subsets. Repertoires with fewer than 30,000 or more than 120,000 public chains, plus five repertoires with anomalous nucleotide sharing, were excluded from co-occurrence clustering. In its TCRdb copy, this immuneACCESS table keeps in-frame sequences only and misses some clones. Where compared with another copy, unresolved V genes explain less than half of these, and the others have no known cause. V and J calls and clone size are those listed in that table; D and trimming were worked out from the DNA. The sample yields over 200,000 clones; approximately 84% were counted once. Over 0.5% of the sample is in the top ten clones.

The cohort comprised fewer than 750 healthy bone marrow donors. Cohort members were all nominally healthy when sampled, although unrecorded immune exposures were likely present. The donor was CMV seronegative and belonged to the group of under 400 seronegative cohort members. A peripheral blood sample was collected from each donor, and TCR beta sequencing was performed on peripheral blood mononuclear cells. The Qiagen DNeasy Blood Extraction Kit was used to extract genomic DNA from the blood cell samples. This TCR came from a middle-aged woman in good health and CMV-seronegative. Sequencing used PBMCs.

The CDR3: CASSSLGRFNSPLHF. The nucleotide sequence is given as TGTGCCAGCAGCTCCCTCGGTCGATTTAATTCACCCCTCCACTTT. The V gene is TRBV7-6 and the J gene is TRBJ1-6; the D gene assignment is ambiguous. Trimming removed 4 bases from V and 6 bases from J, leaving 13 bases between the germline ends. From the cysteine through the phenylalanine, the CDR3 covers 15 amino acids. Here the CDR3 DNA is all that survives: 45 bases in frame from base 1. The germline V gene supplies CDR1 SGHVS and CDR2 FNYEAQ. This CDR3, with the reference TRBV7-6 and TRBJ1-6 proteins standing in past its ends, gives the full variable domain GAGVSQSPRYKVTKRGQDVALRCDPISGHVSLYWYRQALGQGPEFLTYFNYEAQQDKSGLPNDRFSAERPEGSISTLTIQRTEQRDSAMYRCASSSLGRFNSPLHFGNGTRLTVT.